This entry lists 25 T cell receptor beta chains sequenced from one sample in a study of cytomegalovirus exposure and HLA in healthy donors. Both 60 Vbeta primers and 13 Jbeta primers went into the PCR. The repertoire was sequenced with immunoSEQ multiplex PCR; TCRdb's copy has only in-frame clones and lacks some. Recorded for this sample: around 53,000 clones. The specimen was PBMCs. The origin of the receptors is a woman in her thirties in good health and CMV-seropositive.

This chain links TRBV4-1 with TRBJ2-3; TRBD2 agrees at 7 bases. In germline, CDR1 is MGHRA, CDR2 YSYEKL. The CDR3 spans 17 residues. J was trimmed by 2 bases and V by 5 bases; bases with no gene match: 13. CDR3 DNA: TGCGCCAGCAGCGATGGCGGGAGCACCACTTTCACAGATACGCAGTATTTT. Its protein product is CASSDGGSTTFTDTQYF.

The chain joins TRBV30 to TRBJ1-4; 9 bases are a match to TRBD1. V shed 0 bases and J 4 bases; nucleotides not matched to a gene: 3. Germline CDR1 reads GTSNPN; CDR2 reads SVGIG (reference sequence). The CDR3 runs 15 residues. CDR3 nucleotide sequence: TGTGCCTGGAGTGTACCGGGACAGGGTAATGAAAAACTGTTTTTT. Translation gives CAWSVPGQGNEKLFF.

The chain employs TRBV6-5 and TRBJ2-7; 9 bases map to TRBD1. The CDR3 sequence is 14 residues long. Germline lookup yields CDR1 MNHEY and CDR2 SVGAGI. V shed 4 bases, J shed 3 bases, and the junction held 4 bases outside the gene matches. The DNA of the CDR3 is TGTGCCAGCAGTTCCGCGGGACAGGGCTACGAGCAGTACTTC. Amino acid sequence: CASSSAGQGYEQYF.

V usage is TRBV11-3 and J usage is TRBJ2-7, with D maybe TRBD2 (5 bases). V gave up 3 bases and J gave up 0 bases, with 12 bases separating them. CDR3 size: 15 residues. Germline V gene lookup returns CDR1 SGHNT and CDR2 YENEEA. CDR3 DNA sequence: TGTGCCAGCAGCTTTTACGGCGGGCCCTCCTACGAGCAGTACTTC. Translating gives CASSFYGGPSYEQYF.

V usage is TRBV30 and J usage is TRBJ2-5, with a possible D match to TRBD2 (5 bases). Trimming cost V 0 bases and J 5 bases, with 10 bases left between them. The CDR3 covers 13 residues. Per germline, CDR1 GTSNPN and CDR2 SVGIG (reference sequence). CDR3 in amino acids: CAWSVRGDETQYF. The DNA of the CDR3 is TGTGCCTGGAGTGTCCGGGGTGACGAGACCCAGTACTTC.

V gene TRBV5-1 combines with J gene TRBJ2-1; D ambiguous. Germline CDR1 and CDR2: SGHRS and YFSETQ. There are 17 residues in the CDR3. V lost 0 bases and J lost 0, with 13 bases in between. DNA for the CDR3: TGCGCCAGCAGCTTGGAGGTCAGGATGAGCTCCTACAATGAGCAGTTCTTC. This gives the protein CASSLEVRMSSYNEQFF. The whole variable domain, filled in from reference TRBV5-1 and TRBJ2-1, reads KAGVTQTPRYLIKTRGQQVTLSCSPISGHRSVSWYQQTPGQGLQFLFEYFSETQRNKGNFPGRFSGRQFSNSRSEMNVSTLELGDSALYLCASSLEVRMSSYNEQFFGPGTRLTVL.

CDR3 sequence (DNA): TGCAGCGTTGGTTTTTCGGGACAGAACAATCAGCCCCAGCATTTT. This sequence encodes CSVGFSGQNNQPQHF. V usage is TRBV29-1 and J usage is TRBJ1-5, with 7 bases fitting TRBD1. Unmatched junction bases numbered 9, after V lost 4 bases and J lost 3 bases. From germline, CDR1 is SQVTM and CDR2 ANQGSEA. CDR3 size: 15 residues.

V usage is TRBV2 and J usage is TRBJ2-1, with 7 bases aligning to TRBD2. The CDR3 covers 15 residues. Germline V gives CDR1 SNHLY, CDR2 FYNNEI. V gave up 4 bases and J gave up 3 bases; unmatched junction bases: 6. CDR3 sequence (DNA): TGTGCCAGCAGTGCGGGGGGTCAGCTCTACAATGAGCAGTTCTTC. Its translation is CASSAGGQLYNEQFF.

Here the CDR3 reads CASSISLSGGGDNEQFF. The CDR3 nucleotides are TGTGCCAGTAGTATCTCCTTGAGCGGGGGCGGCGACAATGAGCAGTTCTTC. The chain uses TRBV19 and TRBJ2-1, with 8 bases lining up with TRBD2. Trimming at V came to 3 bases and at J to 5 bases, leaving 12 bases not matched to a gene. CDR3 length equals 17 residues. The germline gives CDR1 LNHDA, CDR2 SQIVND (reference sequence).

Comments on this clone: A junction boundary mismatches the germline segment, possibly from a read error. The gene calls are TRBV5-1 and TRBJ2-1, with D hard to call. Looked up from germline, CDR1 is SGHRS and CDR2 is YFSETQ. The CDR3 extends over 14 amino acids. The CDR3 region is CASSSTRSDNEQFF. The CDR3 DNA sequence: TGCGCCAGCAGCTCAACTCGCTCCGACAATGAGCAGTTCTTC.

The rearrangement joins TRBV4-2 to TRBJ2-1; 7 nucleotides line up with TRBD1. In germline, CDR1 is LGHNA, CDR2 YNFKEQ. V was pared by 4 bases and J by 5 bases, with 2 bases of the junction left unmatched. This CDR3 is built from 13 residues. The CDR3 DNA is TGTGCCAGCAGCCTAGGACAGGACAATGAGCAGTTCTTC. It encodes CASSLGQDNEQFF.

The V gene is TRBV30, the J gene TRBJ2-5, with 7 bases lining up with TRBD2. Germline V gene data show CDR1 as GTSNPN and CDR2 as SVGIG (reference sequence). The ends lost 5 bases at V and 2 bases at J; junction bases unmatched: 11. The CDR3 is made up of 15 amino acids. The CDR3 is CAWSRWASGQETQYF. As DNA, the CDR3 is TGTGCCTGGTCTCGGTGGGCTAGCGGACAAGAGACCCAGTACTTC.

In terms of frequency, this clone is medium-sized. The chain uses TRBV18 and TRBJ2-3; 7 bases are shared with TRBD2. The V gene end was trimmed by 6 bases and the J gene end by 0 bases; junction bases not matched to a gene: 6. Germline V gene sequence: CDR1 KGHSH, CDR2 LQKENI. The CDR3 covers 15 residues. CDR3 sequence reads: CASSLTSASTDTQYF. CDR3 sequence (DNA): TGTGCCAGCTCGCTTACTAGCGCAAGCACAGATACGCAGTATTTT.

The chain uses TRBV10-3 and TRBJ2-1; 10 nucleotides agree with TRBD1. The V gene's germline CDR1 is ENHRY and CDR2 SYGVKD. There are 13 residues in the CDR3. The J segment lost 7 bases and the V segment lost 8 bases, leaving 5 bases of the junction unmatched. CDR3 sequence: CAIGGTGENEQFF. In DNA form, the CDR3 reads TGTGCCATCGGCGGGACAGGGGAGAATGAGCAGTTCTTC.

The V call is TRBV5-1, the J call TRBJ1-6; no clear D gene. The CDR3 extends over 13 amino acids. From germline, CDR1 is SGHRS and CDR2 YFSETQ. V was shortened by 0 bases and J by 6 bases, with 4 bases between the two germline ends. This chain's CDR3 is CASSLDLNSPLHF. Here the CDR3 DNA reads TGCGCCAGCAGCTTGGATCTTAATTCACCCCTCCACTTT.

This chain joins TRBV7-6 and TRBJ2-7; 13 bases fit TRBD2. Germline trimming cut 5 bases from V and 7 bases from J; bases unmatched to any gene: 5. Per germline, CDR1 SGHVS and CDR2 FNYEAQ. The CDR3 loop spans 14 amino acids. Here the CDR3 DNA reads TGTGCCAGCAGCCCTGGACTAGCGGGAGATGAGCAGTACTTC. Amino acid sequence: CASSPGLAGDEQYF. Drawing the rest from reference TRBV7-6 and TRBJ2-7, the complete variable domain is GAGVSQSPRYKVTKRGQDVALRCDPISGHVSLYWYRQALGQGPEFLTYFNYEAQQDKSGLPNDRFSAERPEGSISTLTIQRTEQRDSAMYRCASSPGLAGDEQYFGPGTRLTVT.

This clone is classed as medium-sized by frequency. The V and J genes are TRBV28 and TRBJ1-6, with 8 bases lining up with TRBD1. From germline, CDR1 is MDHEN and CDR2 SYDVKM. There are 18 residues in the CDR3. With 8 bases clipped from V and 1 base from J, the junction kept 13 bases outside the gene matches. CDR3 coding DNA: TGTGCCAGCGGGGGGGAATCGGACAGGGAATCCTATAATTCACCCCTCCACTTT. Its translation: CASGGESDRESYNSPLHF.

The chain has TRBV5-6 and TRBJ1-1; D might be TRBD1 (6 bases). CDR3 length equals 16 residues. Between the trimmed V and J ends, which lost 0 bases and 3 bases, there was a span of 15 bases. Per the germline V gene, CDR1 is SGHDT and CDR2 is YYEEEE. CDR3 sequence: CASSLVRGQGYTEAFF. CDR3 sequence (DNA): TGTGCCAGCAGCTTGGTCCGGGGCCAGGGGTACACTGAAGCTTTCTTT.

J is TRBJ1-1 and V is TRBV29-1, with D possibly being TRBD1 (5 bases). V was cut by 0 bases and J by 11 bases, with 10 bases left in between. The CDR3 is 11 residues long. Per germline, CDR1 SQVTM and CDR2 ANQGSEA. DNA for the CDR3: TGCAGCGTTGAAGACGAAAAGGGGGCTTTCTTT. Its translation is CSVEDEKGAFF. Using reference TRBV29-1 and TRBJ1-1 for the parts outside the CDR3, the full variable domain is SAVISQKPSRDICQRGTSLTIQCQVDSQVTMMFWYRQQPGQSLTLIATANQGSEATYESGFVIDKFPISRPNLTFSTLTVSNMSPEDSSIYLCSVEDEKGAFFGQGTRLTVV.

The rearrangement joins TRBV19 to TRBJ2-5; 7 bases map to TRBD1. The CDR3 sequence is 15 residues long. Germline CDR1 reads LNHDA; CDR2 reads SQIVND (reference sequence). Unmatched junction bases numbered 5, after V lost 4 bases and J lost 0 bases. CDR3 sequence reads: CASSTPGTDQETQYF. CDR3 sequence (DNA): TGTGCCAGTAGTACCCCCGGGACAGACCAAGAGACCCAGTACTTC.

The chain links TRBV20-1 to TRBJ2-5, with D unclear. The CDR3 is made up of 11 amino acids. The germline CDR1 and CDR2 sequences are DFQATT and SNEGSKA (reference sequence). V was clipped by 4 bases and J by 2 bases, with 5 bases between them. The CDR3 DNA reads TGCAGTGCTAAACTACAAGAGACCCAGTACTTC. This translates into CSAKLQETQYF.

This sequence joins TRBV12-5 and TRBJ1-1, with 7 nucleotides matching TRBD1. The junction had 0 bases not matched to a gene; V was cut back by 3 bases and J by 5 bases. Looked up from germline, CDR1 is LGHNT and CDR2 is FRNRAP. The CDR3 contains 12 residues. DNA of the CDR3: TGTGCTAGTGGTTTACAGGGGACTGAAGCTTTCTTT. Protein product: CASGLQGTEAFF.

The chain couples TRBV9 to TRBJ1-1, with D possibly being TRBD1 (5 bases). There are 15 residues in the CDR3. The germline V gene encodes CDR1 SGDLS and CDR2 YYNGEE. Trimming took off 4 bases at V and 0 bases at J, with 13 bases between the two ends. CDR3 amino acids: CASSPRGTMNTEAFF. The CDR3 DNA reads TGTGCCAGCAGCCCCCGCGGGACCATGAACACTGAAGCTTTCTTT.

The chain links TRBV11-2 to TRBJ2-2; 13 bases agree with TRBD2. This CDR3 contains 17 residues. The J segment lost 7 bases and the V segment lost 5 bases, leaving 10 bases of the junction unmatched. The germline V gene encodes CDR1 SGHAT and CDR2 FQNNGV. Written as DNA, the CDR3 is TGTGCCAGCAGCGAGGGACTAGCGGGACCGCAGGACGGGGAGCTGTTTTTT. Its protein product is CASSEGLAGPQDGELFF.

This chain uses TRBV6-1 with TRBJ1-2; no firm D call. CDR1 and CDR2 (germline): MNHNS, SASEGT. The CDR3 loop spans 11 amino acids. The ends were cut back, 6 bases at V and 5 bases at J, with 7 bases in the middle. The DNA for the CDR3 is TGTGCCAGCAGCGGTCTATATGGCTACACCTTC. It codes for CASSGLYGYTF.